Here is one T cell receptor (beta chain) with its context. This sample was taken from a study of T cells in Graves' hyperthyroidism and ophthalmopathy. Study background: Peripheral blood was collected at initial diagnosis, before any treatment.

Using RNA transcripts as the source, TCR beta CDR3 regions were amplified. First-round RT-PCR with HTBI primers amplified the TCR CDR3 region. TCRdb redid the calling of the multiplex PCR reads with MiXCR, one entry per CDR3 protein. There are 550,000 to 600,000 distinct CDR3 sequences in the sample; over 12% occur only once, and roughly 7% lies in the top ten. What was sequenced was blood. The clonotype comes from a woman between 18 and 29 years old with Graves' ophthalmopathy.

For the CDR3, the DNA is TGTGCCATCAGTGAGTCCGGACAGGGGAATTCACCCCTCCACTTT. Translated: CAISESGQGNSPLHF. The J gene is TRBJ1-6, the V gene TRBV10-3; 9 positions match TRBD1. The CDR3 is 15 residues long. V was clipped by 0 bases and J by 7 bases; unmatched bases: 1. Per germline, CDR1 ENHRY and CDR2 SYGVKD.